This passage covers 13 T cell receptor beta chains from one sample sequenced in a study of shared T cell receptors in the human thymus. The protocol was immunoSEQ multiplex PCR, while the TCRdb copy is restricted to in-frame clones and leaves out a portion. The table shows hundreds of thousands of clones, with 78% occurring only once. These data were also filed under a second study, of human thymus T cells.

Material: thymocytes. All receptors derive from a boy under two years old with a congenital heart defect.

The CDR3: CASSPRVGTGYTF. In DNA form, the CDR3 reads TGTGCCAGCAGCCCCCGGGTTGGAACAGGCTACACCTTC. V usage is TRBV7-9 and J usage is TRBJ1-2; no firm D call. Trimming stripped 5 bases from V and 8 bases from J, with 15 bases between. The CDR3 runs to 13 residues. The germline gives CDR1 SEHNR, CDR2 FQNEAQ (reference sequence).

The chain is built from TRBV27 and TRBJ2-7, with a possible D match to TRBD2 (7 bases). The CDR3 contains 15 residues. The ends were cut back, 3 bases at V and 4 bases at J, with 16 bases in the middle. Germline-derived CDR1 and CDR2 are MNHEY and SMNVEV (reference sequence). The DNA for the CDR3 is TGTGCCAGCAGTTTGGGAGCGGGACACCCTTACGAGCAGTACTTC. Encoded protein: CASSLGAGHPYEQYF.

The chain carries TRBV30 and TRBJ2-7; the D gene is possibly TRBD2 (5 bases). The CDR3 is 8 amino acids. Germline CDR1 reads GTSNPN; CDR2 reads SVGIG (reference sequence). CDR3 nucleotides: TGTGGGACGGGGGAGCAGTACTTC. Protein: CGTGEQYF. Filled out from reference TRBV30 and TRBJ2-7, the complete variable domain reads SQTIHQWPATLVQPVGSPLSLECTVEGTSNPNLYWYRQAAGRGLQLLFYSVGIGQISSEVPQNLSASRPQDRQFILSSKKLLLSDSGFYLCGTGEQYFGPGTRLTVT.

The J gene is TRBJ1-1, the V gene TRBV7-6, with TRBD1 matching over 7 bases. CDR3 length: 16 residues. CDR1 and CDR2 from the germline V gene are SGHVS and FNYEAQ. J gave up 3 bases and V 1 base, and 8 bases lay outside the gene matches. CDR3 sequence: CASSLGWLTGDTEAFF. In DNA, the CDR3 is TGTGCCAGCAGCTTAGGTTGGTTAACAGGGGACACTGAAGCTTTCTTT.

V gene TRBV11-2 combines with J gene TRBJ1-1, with TRBD1 identical over 9 bases. Trimming cost V 9 bases and J 1 base; bases outside gene matches: 12. Per the germline V gene, CDR1 is SGHAT and CDR2 is FQNNGV. There are 16 residues in the CDR3. The CDR3 nucleotides read TGTGCCAGACAGGGGGCCTGGGAAAATGGGAACACTGAAGCTTTCTTT. Translating it yields CARQGAWENGNTEAFF.

The chain combines TRBV6-1 with TRBJ1-5; D remains ambiguous. Germline V gene lookup returns CDR1 MNHNS and CDR2 SASEGT. The CDR3 contains 14 residues. The V gene lost 5 bases and the J gene lost 0 bases, with 8 bases spanning the gap. CDR3 residues: CASSRRGSNQPQHF. The DNA of the CDR3 is TGTGCCAGCAGTAGACGAGGTAGCAATCAGCCCCAGCATTTT.

This clone has a single count. V is TRBV7-9 and J is TRBJ2-7; the D gene is possibly TRBD2 (5 bases). CDR1 and CDR2 (germline): SEHNR, FQNEAQ (reference sequence). This CDR3 contains 14 residues. V was trimmed by 5 bases and J by 4 bases, leaving 15 bases between them. In DNA form, the CDR3 reads TGTGCCAGCAGCCCGATAGGGAGAGATTACGAGCAGTACTTC. It codes for CASSPIGRDYEQYF.

The rearrangement joins TRBV2 to TRBJ2-1; 7 positions agree with TRBD1. This CDR3 has 12 residues. The V gene end was trimmed by 2 bases and the J gene end by 13 bases; junction bases not matched to a gene: 5. Germline CDR1 is SNHLY and CDR2 is FYNNEI. CDR3 residues: CASSENTGEQFF. CDR3 nucleotide sequence: TGTGCCAGCAGTGAAAATACAGGGGAACAGTTCTTC.

The chain employs TRBV30 and TRBJ1-4; D perhaps matches TRBD1 (6 bases). This CDR3 has 17 amino acids. The V end lost 0 bases, the J end lost 2 bases, and 16 bases lay between the germline ends. Germline V gives CDR1 GTSNPN, CDR2 SVGIG (reference sequence). CDR3 amino acids: CAWSVQGGPMTNEKLFF. The CDR3 nucleotides are TGTGCCTGGAGTGTACAAGGGGGACCGATGACTAATGAAAAACTGTTTTTT.

This rearrangement joins TRBV14 to TRBJ2-2, with 10 bases aligning to TRBD2. The V segment lost 0 bases and the J segment 5 bases; nucleotides outside the gene matches: 18. The length of the CDR3 is 21 residues. Germline V gene lookup returns CDR1 SGHDN and CDR2 FVKESK. CDR3 coding DNA: TGTGCCAGCAGCCAAGATTCCGGGACTAGCGCACCTCGAGAGGGTACCGGGGAGCTGTTTTTT. This sequence encodes CASSQDSGTSAPREGTGELFF.

The chain is built from TRBV4-1 and TRBJ2-7, with 10 bases aligning to TRBD1. The length of the CDR3 is 14 residues. The J segment lost 6 bases and the V segment lost 5 bases, leaving 7 bases of the junction unmatched. Germline V gene data show CDR1 as MGHRA and CDR2 as YSYEKL. In DNA, the CDR3 is TGCGCCAGCAGCAGGCCGGGACAGGGGCTCGAGCAGTACTTC. Amino acid sequence: CASSRPGQGLEQYF.

This rearrangement joins TRBV7-9 to TRBJ1-2, with a possible D match to TRBD1 (6 bases). V was cut by 3 bases and J by 1 base, with 9 bases left in between. The CDR3 has 14 residues. Germline V lookup: CDR1 SEHNR, CDR2 FQNEAQ (reference sequence). The CDR3 loop is CASSFGQHNYGYTF. In DNA, the CDR3 is TGTGCCAGCAGCTTCGGACAGCATAACTATGGCTACACCTTC.

The rearrangement uses TRBV5-1 and TRBJ2-1; D gene unclear. Germline V gene lookup returns CDR1 SGHRS and CDR2 YFSETQ. V was cut by 3 bases and J by 4 bases, with 14 bases left in between. This CDR3 has 15 amino acids. The CDR3 reads CASSWRGPLYNEQFF. For the CDR3, the DNA is TGCGCCAGCAGCTGGCGCGGCCCCTTGTACAATGAGCAGTTCTTC. Complete variable domain (other parts from reference TRBV5-1 and TRBJ2-1): KAGVTQTPRYLIKTRGQQVTLSCSPISGHRSVSWYQQTPGQGLQFLFEYFSETQRNKGNFPGRFSGRQFSNSRSEMNVSTLELGDSALYLCASSWRGPLYNEQFFGPGTRLTVL.